A single sample is the source of the 7 T cell receptor beta chains below, sequenced in a study of T-cell memory formation after mild COVID-19. Via MiXCR, TCRdb re-called the 5' RACE reads, giving one row per CDR3 protein. The sample records more than 350,000 distinct CDR3 sequences, around 21% being singletons. The source material was PBMCs or a T cell subset sorted from them (not recorded which). The receptor set was obtained from an adult woman who had mild COVID-19 (a few samples of this study predate the infection). Cell type and time point are not known.

The CDR3 sequence is CASSFEVGGMNTEAFF. The CDR3 DNA is TGCGCCAGCAGCTTCGAGGTTGGGGGCATGAACACTGAAGCTTTCTTT. V and J are TRBV5-1 and TRBJ1-1; D is possibly TRBD1 (6 bases). Germline values: CDR1 SGHRS, CDR2 YFSETQ. V was clipped by 2 bases and J by 0 bases, with 14 bases between them. The CDR3 has 16 amino acids.

This clonotype was found a few times. The chain combines TRBV29-1 with TRBJ2-5; D is possibly TRBD1 or TRBD2 (5 bases each). V lost 5 bases to trimming and J lost 5 bases, with 18 bases between them. The CDR3 extends over 14 amino acids. CDR1 and CDR2 (germline): SQVTM, ANQGSEA. This chain's CDR3 is CSVSPFSGTETQYF. DNA for the CDR3: TGCAGCGTTAGCCCCTTCAGTGGGACGGAGACCCAGTACTTC.

This clonotype turned up a few times. This rearrangement joins TRBV7-9 to TRBJ1-1; TRBD1 might be the D (6 bases). The CDR3 spans 15 residues. V lost 11 bases to trimming and J lost 0 bases, with 19 bases between them. CDR1 and CDR2 from the germline V gene are SEHNR and FQNEAQ (reference sequence). CDR3 DNA sequence: TGTGCCGTGGGGGGGCCAGCACTTATGAACACTGAAGCTTTCTTT. Translating gives CAVGGPALMNTEAFF.

V gene TRBV12-3 or TRBV12-4 combines with J gene TRBJ2-7; D assignment may be TRBD1 or TRBD2 (5 bases each). V lost 6 bases and J 6 bases, leaving 30 bases between the germline ends. The CDR3 runs 18 residues. The CDR3 DNA reads as TGTGCCAGCAGCATAACCTATCAACTCCGACCAGGGAGCTCCGAGCAGTACTTC. This translates into CASSITYQLRPGSSEQYF.

At least ten counts were recorded for this clonotype. Written as DNA, the CDR3 is TGTGCCAGCCGGACAGACTATTCTTCTCGCGAGCAGTACTTC. As protein: CASRTDYSSREQYF. The J gene is TRBJ2-7, the V gene TRBV6-5; possibly TRBD1 for D (6 bases). Trimming shortened V by 8 bases and J by 6 bases, and 20 bases separated the two germline ends. Germline CDR1 MNHEY, CDR2 SVGAGI. The CDR3 is made up of 14 amino acids.

This sequence joins TRBV21-1 and TRBJ2-2; the tabulated D call, TRBD1, remains unverified against the DNA. TRBV21-1 corresponds to a pseudogene. This CDR3 spans 19 amino acids. DNA for the CDR3: TGTGCCAGCAGCAAAGGTAGCCCCCGGACAGGGGGCTGCACCGGGGAGCTGTTTTTT. It yields the protein CASSKGSPRTGGCTGELFF.

A few counts support this clonotype. This sequence joins TRBV11-3 and TRBJ1-1; D unresolved. The CDR3 runs 16 residues. In germline, CDR1 is SGHNT, CDR2 YENEEA. The V and J ends lost 0 bases and 1 base respectively, with 12 bases between them. Here the CDR3 reads CASSLEGWGGNTEAFF. As DNA, the CDR3 is TGTGCCAGCAGCTTAGAAGGGTGGGGAGGGAACACTGAAGCTTTCTTT.